The 14 T cell receptor beta chains presented below share a single source sample, sequenced in a study of cytomegalovirus exposure and HLA in healthy donors. Researchers ran the PCR with 60 Vbeta and 13 Jbeta primers. Sequencing was performed with immunoSEQ multiplex PCR; in TCRdb, only in-frame clones are kept and a portion is missing. Here the sample spans 85,000 to 120,000 clones, over 60% being singletons. Sequenced material: PBMCs. The source is a male donor in good health and CMV-seropositive.

This clone was counted once. The rearrangement uses TRBV4-3 and TRBJ2-3; D is undetermined. This CDR3 comprises 13 residues. Germline-derived CDR1 and CDR2 are LGHNA and YSLEER. The CDR3: CAGRQAFTDTQYF. The CDR3 DNA is TGCGCAGGCAGGCAGGCCTTCACAGATACGCAGTATTTT.

This sequence joins TRBV11-3 and TRBJ2-2, with 9 bases identical to TRBD2. J was trimmed by 4 bases and V by 5 bases; bases with no gene match: 8. Germline CDR1 SGHNT, CDR2 YENEEA. CDR3 length: 16 residues. CDR3 region: CASSPLAGAATGELFF. The CDR3 DNA is TGTGCCAGCAGCCCATTAGCGGGAGCGGCCACCGGGGAGCTGTTTTTT. The whole variable domain, filled in from reference TRBV11-3 and TRBJ2-2, reads EAGVVQSPRYKIIEKKQPVAFWCNPISGHNTLYWYLQNLGQGPELLIRYENEEAVDDSQLPKDRFSAERLKGVDSTLKIQPAELGDSAVYLCASSPLAGAATGELFFGEGSRLTVL.

In nucleotides, the CDR3 is TGTGCCAGCAGCGTAAGTAGCCGGATGAACACCGGGGAGCTGTTTTTT. Residues: CASSVSSRMNTGELFF. This chain uses TRBV9 with TRBJ2-2; D call uncertain. The germline V gene has CDR1 SGDLS and CDR2 YYNGEE. This CDR3 has 16 residues. Trimming pared 1 base from V and 1 base from J, leaving 11 bases between.

The CDR3 sequence is CASSLNPNSYNEQFF. The CDR3 DNA is TGTGCCAGCAGCTTGAATCCTAACTCCTACAATGAGCAGTTCTTC. The chain links TRBV11-3 to TRBJ2-1; D unclear. The CDR3 loop spans 15 amino acids. Trimming removed 3 bases at V and 0 bases at J, with 9 bases between. Germline CDR1 SGHNT, CDR2 YENEEA.

The rearrangement joins TRBV4-3 to TRBJ2-7, with D uncertain. Germline CDR1 and CDR2: LGHNA and YSLEER. V gave up 0 bases and J gave up 2 bases, with 17 bases separating them. The CDR3 has 17 amino acids. The CDR3 loop reads CASSQDTSAGDPYEQYF. DNA for the CDR3: TGCGCCAGCAGCCAAGATACGTCGGCAGGCGATCCCTACGAGCAGTACTTC.

This clone was found a few times. The J gene is TRBJ2-1, the V gene TRBV11-3; TRBD2 agrees at 8 bases. The CDR3 covers 13 residues. Per germline, CDR1 SGHNT and CDR2 YENEEA. Germline trimming cut 2 bases from V and 10 bases from J; bases unmatched to any gene: 4. CDR3 loop: CASSLRLAGEQFF. The CDR3 DNA sequence: TGTGCCAGCAGCTTAAGGTTAGCGGGAGAGCAGTTCTTC.

DNA of the CDR3: TGTGCCAGCAGCTTTAACCCGGGACAGGAATATTCTGGGGCCAACGTCCTGACTTTC. Its translation: CASSFNPGQEYSGANVLTF. The rearrangement uses TRBV9 and TRBJ2-6, with 8 nucleotides matching TRBD1. The CDR3 contains 19 residues. Germline V gene data show CDR1 as SGDLS and CDR2 as YYNGEE. Trimming cost V 4 bases and J 1 base; bases outside gene matches: 13.

The chain uses TRBV4-3 and TRBJ1-6; possible D gene TRBD1, 5 bases. CDR3 size: 14 residues. Germline CDR1 and CDR2: LGHNA and YSLEER. The germline V and J ends were trimmed by 4 bases and 4 bases, with 8 bases remaining between them. The CDR3 DNA follows: TGCGCCAGCAGCCGGACATCTTATAATTCACCCCTCCACTTT. This gives the protein CASSRTSYNSPLHF.

In this sample, this clone turned up a few times. The chain joins TRBV6-5 to TRBJ2-7, with a tentative D call TRBD1 (6 bases). Per the germline V gene, CDR1 is MNHEY and CDR2 is SVGAGI. The CDR3 is made up of 15 amino acids. V was clipped by 0 bases and J by 0 bases, with 9 bases between them. The CDR3 DNA reads TGTGCCAGCAGTTACTCGGGGGCTGGCTCCTACGAGCAGTACTTC. It translates to CASSYSGAGSYEQYF.

This chain joins TRBV10-3 and TRBJ2-1, with TRBD1 matching 7 bases. The CDR3 covers 15 residues. Germline CDR1 reads ENHRY; CDR2 reads SYGVKD. The V and J ends lost 3 bases and 8 bases, in that order; junction bases with no gene match: 10. The CDR3 coding sequence is TGTGCCATCAGTGAACGACAGGGATCTGGGGATGAGCAGTTCTTC. Translated: CAISERQGSGDEQFF.

The chain employs TRBV10-1 and TRBJ2-7; TRBD1 aligns across 9 bases. Trimming took 6 bases from V and 2 from J; bases not matched to a gene: 14. The CDR3 totals 17 residues. Germline assignment: CDR1 WNHNN and CDR2 SYGVQD (reference sequence). The CDR3 is CASRGGGDREGAYEQYF. The DNA for the CDR3 is TGCGCCAGCAGGGGTGGAGGGGACAGGGAAGGGGCCTACGAGCAGTACTTC.

This clone was found once. The rearrangement uses TRBV19 and TRBJ2-7; no clear D. The germline gives CDR1 LNHDA, CDR2 SQIVND (reference sequence). V was clipped by 5 bases and J by 1 base, with 15 bases between them. The CDR3 extends over 15 amino acids. CDR3 bases: TGTGCCAGTAGTCCCGACGGGTCCCGTTCCTACGAGCAGTACTTC. Its protein is CASSPDGSRSYEQYF.

This chain links TRBV6-6 with TRBJ2-2, with 9 bases identical to TRBD2. Germline CDR1 and CDR2: MNHNY and SVGAGI (reference sequence). Trimming cost V 0 bases and J 6 bases; bases outside gene matches: 5. The CDR3 length is 16 residues. The DNA for the CDR3 is TGTGCCAGCAGTTACTCACTAGCGGGTTTCCCCGGGGAGCTGTTTTTT. This encodes CASSYSLAGFPGELFF.

The CDR3, as DNA: TGTGCCAGCAGTCCCCGAGTGAGCTCCTACAATGAGCAGTTCTTC. Its protein is CASSPRVSSYNEQFF. The V gene is TRBV6-1, the J gene TRBJ2-1; no clear D gene. Germline V gene sequence: CDR1 MNHNS, CDR2 SASEGT. This CDR3 spans 15 amino acids. The V and J ends lost 5 bases and 0 bases respectively, with 11 bases between them.